One and the same sample provided the 18 T cell receptor beta chains below, sequenced in a study of shared clonotypes between healthy human individuals. The data were produced by immunoSEQ multiplex PCR, yet TCRdb's version contains in-frame clones alone and is incomplete. The sample has 2.3 million or so clones; approximately 93% are singletons. Sample: naive CD4+ T cells from PBMCs. Subset: CD45RA+ positively selected. These receptors were obtained from a man between 18 and 29 years old in good health. Some clones in this sample may be carry-over from other donors' samples.

V usage is TRBV9 and J usage is TRBJ2-3; D remains unclear. The CDR3 loop spans 14 amino acids. The germline V and J ends were trimmed by 0 bases and 2 bases, with 7 bases remaining between them. Germline CDR1 is SGDLS and CDR2 is YYNGEE. Here the CDR3 reads CASSVASTTDTQYF. The DNA of the CDR3 is TGTGCCAGCAGCGTAGCTTCTACCACAGATACGCAGTATTTT.

The CDR3 region is CATSLLAGLPTHEQYF. The CDR3 coding sequence is TGTGCCACCAGCTTGTTAGCGGGACTACCGACCCACGAGCAGTACTTC. The chain has TRBV15 and TRBJ2-7; 8 bases line up with TRBD2. V lost 5 bases, J lost 5 bases, and 14 bases stayed unmatched. Germline V gene sequence: CDR1 LNHNV, CDR2 YYDKDF (reference sequence). CDR3 length: 16 residues.

This chain uses TRBV28 with TRBJ2-5; D could derive from TRBD1 or TRBD2 (7 bases each). V lost 6 bases and J lost 2, with 19 bases in between. Germline loops: CDR1 MDHEN, CDR2 SYDVKM. CDR3 size: 16 residues. The CDR3 region has the DNA TGTGCCAGCAGCCAGGGGGGGGCCCGGAGGCAAGAGACCCAGTACTTC. It encodes CASSQGGARRQETQYF.

This clone was observed a few times. The sample has other DNA sequences that encode this CDR3 too. The J gene is TRBJ2-1, the V gene TRBV19; D might be TRBD2 (5 bases). The CDR3 runs to 16 residues. V gave up 3 bases and J gave up 0 bases, with 12 bases separating them. Germline V gene data show CDR1 as LNHDA and CDR2 as SQIVND (reference sequence). As DNA, the CDR3 is TGTGCCAGTAGTATCCTCAGCGGAAGCTCCTACAATGAGCAGTTCTTC. Translation gives CASSILSGSSYNEQFF. The entire variable domain, with the rest obtained from reference TRBV19 and TRBJ2-1, is as follows: DGGITQSPKYLFRKEGQNVTLSCEQNLNHDAMYWYRQDPGQGLRLIYYSQIVNDFQKGDIAEGYSVSREKKESFPLTVTSAQKNPTAFYLCASSILSGSSYNEQFFGPGTRLTVL.

V usage is TRBV27 and J usage is TRBJ2-7, with D hard to call. Germline V gene lookup returns CDR1 MNHEY and CDR2 SMNVEV (reference sequence). This CDR3 spans 17 amino acids. V was cut by 3 bases and J by 2 bases, with 20 bases left in between. Written as DNA, the CDR3 is TGTGCCAGCAGTTTTAGGACGGCTACTTTGGCTCCCTACGAGCAGTACTTC. Its translation is CASSFRTATLAPYEQYF.

The CDR3 DNA reads as TGCGCCAGCAGCCACTTGGGACAGGGGTACTACGAGCAGTACTTC. Translated, it gives CASSHLGQGYYEQYF. The chain is built from TRBV5-1 and TRBJ2-7, with TRBD1 matching over 10 bases. CDR3 length equals 15 residues. CDR1 is SGHRS, CDR2 YFSETQ, per germline. The junction had 7 bases not matched to a gene; V was cut back by 4 bases and J by 3 bases.

This clone was seen just once. The genes are TRBV19 and TRBJ1-3; D not resolved. Looked up from germline, CDR1 is LNHDA and CDR2 is SQIVND (reference sequence). V lost 2 bases to trimming and J lost 6 bases, with 29 bases between them. The CDR3 contains 20 residues. CDR3: CASSIILYSEIRQGKNTIYF. Here the CDR3 DNA reads TGTGCCAGTAGTATAATACTTTACAGCGAAATCCGCCAAGGTAAAAACACCATATATTTT.

Here the CDR3 reads CASSLTQGITEAFF. The CDR3 DNA sequence: TGTGCCAGCAGCTTAACACAGGGTATAACTGAAGCTTTCTTT. V is TRBV7-2 and J is TRBJ1-1; possibly TRBD1 for D (6 bases). There are 14 residues in the CDR3. Germline-derived CDR1 and CDR2 are SGHTA and FQGNSA. The V gene lost 2 bases and the J gene lost 5 bases, with 12 bases spanning the gap.

The V call is TRBV5-1, the J call TRBJ2-5, with 12 bases lining up with TRBD2. CDR1 and CDR2 (germline): SGHRS, YFSETQ. J lost 4 bases, V lost 0 bases, and 13 bases had no gene match. This CDR3 is built from 19 residues. CDR3 residues: CASSLVGSSGRALGETQYF. DNA of the CDR3: TGCGCCAGCAGCTTGGTGGGGTCTAGCGGGAGGGCTCTAGGAGAGACCCAGTACTTC.

The genes are TRBV25-1 and TRBJ2-2; tentatively, D is TRBD1 (6 bases). Trimming took 5 bases from V and 0 from J, leaving 10 bases between them. Looked up from germline, CDR1 is MGHDK and CDR2 is SYGVNS. The CDR3 consists of 15 residues. CDR3 in DNA: TGTGCCAGCAGTCCCCGACAGGCGAACACCGGGGAGCTGTTTTTT. Translation gives CASSPRQANTGELFF.

The chain employs TRBV14 and TRBJ1-2; D possibly corresponds to TRBD1 (5 bases). The CDR3 length is 14 residues. Trimming removed 2 bases from V and 8 bases from J, with 15 bases in between. Per the germline V gene, CDR1 is SGHDN and CDR2 is FVKESK. DNA for the CDR3: TGTGCCAGCAGCCAATCGCAGGGCTTGGGCGGCTACACCTTC. Translation gives CASSQSQGLGGYTF.

This clone was seen only once. The chain has TRBV7-9 and TRBJ1-2; 9 nucleotides align to TRBD1. The germline V gene encodes CDR1 SEHNR and CDR2 FQNEAQ (reference sequence). The CDR3 is 13 amino acids. The junction had 7 bases not matched to a gene; V was cut back by 6 bases and J by 8 bases. CDR3 coding DNA: TGTGCCAGCAGTCCCGGGACAGGGATGGGCTACACCTTC. This encodes CASSPGTGMGYTF.

The V and J genes are TRBV5-1 and TRBJ1-6; tentatively, D is TRBD1 (5 bases). The CDR3 runs 16 residues. The V end lost 0 bases, the J end lost 11 bases, and 18 bases lay between the germline ends. Looked up from germline, CDR1 is SGHRS and CDR2 is YFSETQ. The CDR3 bases are TGCGCCAGCAGCTTGGCCACAGGAGTTCAGTATACACCCCTCCACTTT. Translating gives CASSLATGVQYTPLHF.

This clone was recorded once. The J gene is TRBJ2-1, the V gene TRBV6-1, with TRBD2 matching over 8 bases. This CDR3 has 15 residues. Germline V gene data show CDR1 as MNHNS and CDR2 as SASEGT. Trimming removed 6 bases from V and 7 bases from J; junction bases left unmatched: 11. The CDR3 loop reads CASRAPGLVANEQFF. The CDR3 nucleotides are TGTGCCAGCAGAGCCCCGGGACTAGTGGCGAATGAGCAGTTCTTC.

The rearrangement links TRBV5-6 to TRBJ1-3; D remains unclear. CDR3 size: 13 residues. The V gene lost 1 base and the J gene lost 4 bases, with 6 bases spanning the gap. Germline V gene sequence: CDR1 SGHDT, CDR2 YYEEEE. The CDR3 DNA reads as TGTGCCAGCAGCTTGTTTAAGGGAAACACCATATATTTT. Its protein product is CASSLFKGNTIYF.

The chain uses TRBV29-1 and TRBJ2-5; D may match TRBD1 or TRBD2 (5 bases each). Between the trimmed V and J ends, which lost 7 bases and 2 bases, there was a span of 14 bases. CDR3 size: 13 residues. Germline CDR1 and CDR2: SQVTM and ANQGSEA. The DNA of the CDR3 is TGCAGCGCGATGGTCTGGGGGCAAGAGACCCAGTACTTC. It is translated as CSAMVWGQETQYF.

Here the CDR3 reads CASKLWGDYGYTF. In nucleotides, the CDR3 is TGTGCCAGCAAACTATGGGGGGACTATGGCTACACCTTC. The V call is TRBV28, the J call TRBJ1-2; D perhaps matches TRBD1 (5 bases). The germline V gene has CDR1 MDHEN and CDR2 SYDVKM. V lost 7 bases and J 3 bases, leaving 12 bases between the germline ends. The CDR3 sequence is 13 residues long.

In regard to this clone: Other DNA sequences of this sample code for an identical CDR3. The chain carries TRBV20-1 and TRBJ2-1; D is ambiguous. The CDR3 consists of 9 residues. Trimming left V 4 bases short and J 10 bases short, with 5 bases between. The germline V gene encodes CDR1 DFQATT and CDR2 SNEGSKA (reference sequence). The CDR3 nucleotides read TGCAGTGCTAATCGAGAGCAGTTCTTC. Encoded protein: CSANREQFF.